These 30 T cell receptor beta chains were all obtained from the same sample, sequenced in a study of blood T cell repertoires in COVID-19 (dated by TCRdb to about 2020). The protocol used for the library was the immunoSEQ multiplex PCR assay. TCRdb obtained this table from immuneACCESS and retained in-frame rearrangements with V and J assigned. These tables miss some clones; where compared with another copy, unresolved V genes account for less than half of the shortfall, and the remainder is unexplained. This sample gives 200,000 to 300,000 clones in total; roughly four fifths of them show up just once. The ten largest clonotypes hold 6.5% to 9.5% of the sample. Sequencing input: peripheral blood. The receptors here all came from an elderly woman with COVID-19, enrolled during active disease.

The chain uses TRBV13 and TRBJ2-3, with TRBD2 as a possible D gene (6 bases). Germline lookup yields CDR1 PRHDT and CDR2 FYEKMQ (reference sequence). The CDR3 consists of 16 residues. Trimming stripped 4 bases from V and 0 bases from J, with 14 bases between. The CDR3 loop is CASSSWRAKSTDTQYF. The DNA for the CDR3 is TGTGCCAGCAGCTCCTGGAGGGCGAAGAGCACAGATACGCAGTATTTT.

The chain employs TRBV5-1 and TRBJ2-7; no clear D. Germline V lookup: CDR1 SGHRS, CDR2 YFSETQ. The V and J ends lost 5 bases and 5 bases respectively, with 20 bases between them. This CDR3 spans 15 amino acids. CDR3 nucleotides: TGCGCCAGCAGGTCAGGCAACCCCTTCATCCACGAGCAGTACTTC. Its translation is CASRSGNPFIHEQYF.

In its sample, this clone was seen a few times. The rearrangement uses TRBV10-1 and TRBJ2-7; the D is unclear. V lost 4 bases and J 7 bases, leaving 14 bases between the germline ends. The CDR3 contains 13 residues. Germline V gene sequence: CDR1 WNHNN, CDR2 SYGVQD (reference sequence). CDR3 residues: CASSVLRPHEQYF. CDR3 DNA: TGCGCCAGCAGTGTTTTGAGGCCCCATGAGCAGTACTTC.

In this sample, this clone turned up once. This chain uses TRBV5-1 with TRBJ2-3; 7 bases are a match to TRBD2. Germline-derived CDR1 and CDR2 are SGHRS and YFSETQ. J was trimmed by 3 bases and V by 0 bases; bases with no gene match: 7. The CDR3 is 16 amino acids. The CDR3 region has the DNA TGCGCCAGCAGCTTGGTTTCGGGAGCGGGAACAGATACGCAGTATTTT. Its translation: CASSLVSGAGTDTQYF. The entire variable domain, with the rest obtained from reference TRBV5-1 and TRBJ2-3, is as follows: KAGVTQTPRYLIKTRGQQVTLSCSPISGHRSVSWYQQTPGQGLQFLFEYFSETQRNKGNFPGRFSGRQFSNSRSEMNVSTLELGDSALYLCASSLVSGAGTDTQYFGPGTRLTVL.

This chain's CDR3 is CASGPGTSGINEQFF. The CDR3 DNA follows: TGTGCCAGCGGGCCCGGGACTAGCGGGATCAATGAGCAGTTCTTC. The chain combines TRBV6-5 with TRBJ2-1; TRBD2 agrees at 13 bases. Trimming took 8 bases from V and 6 from J; bases not matched to a gene: 7. Germline loops: CDR1 MNHEY, CDR2 SVGAGI. CDR3 size: 15 residues.

The gene calls are TRBV7-3 and TRBJ1-1, with D maybe TRBD1 (6 bases). Germline assignment: CDR1 SGHTA and CDR2 FQGTGA. The CDR3 totals 13 residues. The germline V and J ends were trimmed by 5 bases and 11 bases, with 18 bases remaining between them. The CDR3: CASSPAGTSVAFF. As DNA, the CDR3 is TGTGCCAGCAGCCCTGCCGGGACATCTGTCGCTTTCTTT.

The V call is TRBV5-4, the J call TRBJ1-1; D is possibly TRBD1 (6 bases). In germline, CDR1 is SGHNT, CDR2 YYREEE (reference sequence). The V gene lost 4 bases and the J gene lost 0 bases, with 10 bases spanning the gap. CDR3 length equals 14 residues. This CDR3 reads CASSRNRVNTEAFF. As DNA, the CDR3 is TGTGCCAGCAGCCGGAACAGGGTGAACACTGAAGCTTTCTTT.

The chain recombines TRBV24-1 with TRBJ2-4; D is perhaps TRBD1 (5 bases). CDR1 is KGHDR and CDR2 is SFDVKD in the germline V gene. Trimming removed 3 bases at V and 0 bases at J, with 8 bases between. This CDR3 is 15 amino acids long. The DNA of the CDR3 is TGTGCCACCAGTGATGGACAACTAGCCAAAAACATTCAGTACTTC. Protein product: CATSDGQLAKNIQYF.

V usage is TRBV9 and J usage is TRBJ1-6; D might be TRBD1 (6 bases). V was clipped by 2 bases and J by 3 bases, with 9 bases between them. The CDR3 has 15 residues. Germline CDR1 reads SGDLS; CDR2 reads YYNGEE. The CDR3 region is CASSVRQDYNSPLHF. In DNA form, the CDR3 reads TGTGCCAGCAGCGTCAGACAGGACTATAATTCACCCCTCCACTTT.

The J gene is TRBJ2-3, the V gene TRBV9; the D is unclear. Per the germline V gene, CDR1 is SGDLS and CDR2 is YYNGEE. This CDR3 has 14 residues. Trimming took off 0 bases at V and 2 bases at J, with 7 bases between the two ends. CDR3 protein: CASSVGHDTDTQYF. In nucleotides, the CDR3 is TGTGCCAGCAGCGTAGGACACGACACAGATACGCAGTATTTT.

The chain recombines TRBV5-4 with TRBJ1-6; 7 bases are a match to TRBD1. V trimming: 4 bases; J trimming: 7 bases; junction bases outside the gene matches: 8. Germline CDR1 and CDR2: SGHNT and YYREEE (reference sequence). CDR3 length: 15 amino acids. As DNA, the CDR3 is TGTGCCAGCAGCACTACCCGACAGGGAAATTCACCCCTCCACTTT. Protein sequence: CASSTTRQGNSPLHF.

The rearrangement links TRBV7-2 to TRBJ1-1; D uncertain. Germline V gene sequence: CDR1 SGHTA, CDR2 FQGNSA. V was shortened by 3 bases and J by 3 bases, with 8 bases between the two germline ends. The length of the CDR3 is 13 residues. The CDR3 region is CASSLRVYTEAFF. The CDR3 nucleotides read TGTGCCAGCAGCTTGAGGGTATACACTGAAGCTTTCTTT.

V and J are TRBV4-2 and TRBJ2-4, with unresolved D. The V end lost 0 bases, the J end lost 0 bases, and 15 bases lay between the germline ends. Germline V gene sequence: CDR1 LGHNA, CDR2 YNFKEQ. This CDR3 has 18 residues. CDR3 sequence: CASSQDSNAERAKNIQYF. CDR3 coding DNA: TGTGCCAGCAGCCAAGATTCTAACGCGGAGCGAGCCAAAAACATTCAGTACTTC.

This chain joins TRBV18 and TRBJ1-2; 9 bases match TRBD1. V lost 2 bases to trimming and J lost 7 bases; unmatched junction nucleotides: 5. Germline assignment: CDR1 KGHSH and CDR2 LQKENI. The CDR3 totals 14 residues. CDR3 loop: CASSPIATGGGYTF. For the CDR3, the DNA is TGTGCCAGCTCACCAATAGCGACAGGGGGTGGCTACACCTTC.

The table lists this clone with a few counts. The V call is TRBV15, the J call TRBJ2-2; maybe TRBD2 (6 bases). CDR1 is LNHNV, CDR2 YYDKDF, per germline (reference sequence). The CDR3 spans 15 residues. Trimming stripped 4 bases from V and 6 bases from J, with 15 bases between. The CDR3 bases are TGTGCCACCAGCACGTATACCAGGGAGGCCGGGGAGCTGTTTTTT. It specifies CATSTYTREAGELFF.

The chain uses TRBV4-2 and TRBJ2-5; no clear D. Trimming pared 1 base from V and 2 bases from J, leaving 11 bases between. CDR3 size: 15 residues. Germline V gene data show CDR1 as LGHNA and CDR2 as YNFKEQ. CDR3 sequence (DNA): TGTGCCAGCAGCCAAGGAGGAGAGTTACAAGAGACCCAGTACTTC. Its protein product is CASSQGGELQETQYF.

The chain uses TRBV14 and TRBJ2-7; D remains unclear. The CDR3 runs to 13 residues. The V and J ends lost 4 bases and 5 bases respectively, with 12 bases between them. From germline, CDR1 is SGHDN and CDR2 FVKESK. The CDR3, as DNA: TGTGCCAGCAGCCGTTATGGGCAAGACGAGCAGTACTTC. Translated: CASSRYGQDEQYF.

This chain uses TRBV5-6 with TRBJ1-4, with TRBD1 matching 10 bases. The CDR3 is 15 residues long. From germline, CDR1 is SGHDT and CDR2 YYEEEE. V was clipped by 4 bases and J by 8 bases; unmatched bases: 8. DNA of the CDR3: TGTGCCAGCAGCCCCAGGGGGGGACAGGGGGAAAAACTGTTTTTT. Amino acids: CASSPRGGQGEKLFF.

The CDR3 protein is CASSFGGSKNIQYF. The CDR3 DNA reads as TGTGCCAGCAGCTTTGGGGGCTCCAAAAACATTCAGTACTTC. The chain carries TRBV7-2 and TRBJ2-4; D is possibly TRBD1 (6 bases). This CDR3 is 14 amino acids long. The germline V gene has CDR1 SGHTA and CDR2 FQGNSA. V lost 3 bases, J lost 2 bases, and 8 bases lay in between.

J is TRBJ1-2 and V is TRBV28; the D is unclear. Per germline, CDR1 MDHEN and CDR2 SYDVKM. Deletions cut 4 bases from V and 6 bases from J, with 9 bases between. CDR3 length: 12 amino acids. CDR3 loop: CASSSPPDGYTF. CDR3 coding DNA: TGTGCCAGCAGTTCCCCTCCGGATGGCTACACCTTC.

V gene TRBV6-5 combines with J gene TRBJ2-3; a weak D match, TRBD2 (5 bases). The V and J ends lost 8 bases and 1 base respectively, with 16 bases between them. Germline V gives CDR1 MNHEY, CDR2 SVGAGI. This CDR3 region has 15 residues. The CDR3 loop is CASGRGLAGTDTQYF. In DNA, the CDR3 is TGTGCCAGCGGTCGTGGGCTAGCTGGCACAGATACGCAGTATTTT.

This clone came up once. The chain combines TRBV15 with TRBJ1-2; TRBD1 is a possible D gene (5 bases). V lost 0 bases and J lost 4, with 12 bases in between. The CDR3 consists of 15 residues. Germline V gives CDR1 LNHNV, CDR2 YYDKDF (reference sequence). The CDR3 loop is CATSRDRGYSYGYTF. DNA for the CDR3: TGTGCCACCAGCAGAGACCGGGGGTATAGCTATGGCTACACCTTC.

The rearrangement uses TRBV6-5 and TRBJ2-7; possibly TRBD2 for D (6 bases). Germline V gives CDR1 MNHEY, CDR2 SVGAGI. This CDR3 region has 14 residues. V was pared by 2 bases and J by 7 bases, with 15 bases between. CDR3 sequence: CASSYGLLPGEQYF. The CDR3, as DNA: TGTGCCAGCAGTTACGGACTACTCCCGGGAGAGCAGTACTTC.

The rearrangement joins TRBV7-2 to TRBJ1-2; D gene uncertain. Germline CDR1 reads SGHTA; CDR2 reads FQGNSA. The CDR3 has 13 amino acids. Trimming left V 2 bases short and J 8 bases short, with 12 bases between. This CDR3 reads CASSLRSGNGYTF. The CDR3 nucleotides are TGTGCCAGCAGCTTAAGGTCCGGGAACGGCTACACCTTC.

V is TRBV7-2 and J is TRBJ2-3; 7 bases match TRBD2. The CDR3 length is 18 residues. Germline V lookup: CDR1 SGHTA, CDR2 FQGNSA. Trimming at V came to 3 bases and at J to 3 bases, leaving 15 bases not matched to a gene. The CDR3 region is CASSFRMGQGGWTDTQYF. The CDR3, as DNA: TGTGCCAGCAGCTTCCGGATGGGCCAGGGAGGGTGGACAGATACGCAGTATTTT.

This chain uses TRBV7-2 with TRBJ2-3; maybe TRBD2 (6 bases). The CDR3 has 16 amino acids. Germline V lookup: CDR1 SGHTA, CDR2 FQGNSA. Trimming removed 3 bases from V and 4 bases from J, with 17 bases in between. CDR3: CASSFPGTETPDTQYF. The CDR3 coding sequence is TGTGCCAGCAGCTTTCCCGGGACTGAAACTCCAGATACGCAGTATTTT. Full variable domain (missing parts from reference TRBV7-2 and TRBJ2-3): GAGVSQSPSNKVTEKGKDVELRCDPISGHTALYWYRQSLGQGLEFLIYFQGNSAPDKSGLPSDRFSAERTGGSVSTLTIQRTQQEDSAVYLCASSFPGTETPDTQYFGPGTRLTVL.

The V and J genes are TRBV2 and TRBJ1-2; the match to TRBD1 covers 8 bases. Germline CDR1 reads SNHLY; CDR2 reads FYNNEI. The CDR3 runs to 13 residues. V lost 5 bases to trimming and J lost 4 bases; unmatched junction nucleotides: 3. CDR3 in DNA: TGTGCCAGCAGTTTTACAGGGGGCTATGGCTACACCTTC. This gives the protein CASSFTGGYGYTF.

The rearrangement joins TRBV7-3 to TRBJ2-7, with 8 nucleotides matching TRBD1. V was clipped by 2 bases and J by 1 base; unmatched bases: 10. There are 17 residues in the CDR3. Germline V CDR1 and CDR2: SGHTA, FQGTGA. The CDR3 loop is CASSLDGGTGFSYEQYF. The CDR3, as DNA: TGTGCCAGCAGCTTAGACGGCGGGACAGGATTTTCCTACGAGCAGTACTTC.

This chain joins TRBV18 and TRBJ2-7; 8 bases map to TRBD1. The CDR3 extends over 14 amino acids. J lost 3 bases, V lost 3 bases, and 4 bases had no gene match. Germline V gene data show CDR1 as KGHSH and CDR2 as LQKENI. In nucleotides, the CDR3 is TGTGCCAGCTCACCGGGACAGGTAAACTACGAGCAGTACTTC. Protein: CASSPGQVNYEQYF.

This sequence joins TRBV11-2 and TRBJ1-1, with 7 bases matching TRBD1. Germline V gives CDR1 SGHAT, CDR2 FQNNGV. J lost 5 bases, V lost 4 bases, and 16 bases had no gene match. This CDR3 comprises 17 residues. CDR3 amino acids: CASSSQTTGFKGTEAFF. The CDR3 coding sequence is TGTGCCAGCAGCTCCCAAACGACAGGGTTTAAGGGAACTGAAGCTTTCTTT.